The T cell receptor (beta chain) described here comes from a study of CD8+ T cells in alopecia areata. Overall study context: Treatment of the treated patients consisted of oral tofacitinib, 5 to 10 mg twice daily.

The CDR3 spans 17 residues. The ends lost 1 base at V and 3 bases at J; junction bases unmatched: 9. CDR1 SGHNT and CDR2 YYREEE come from the germline V gene (reference sequence). Study observations and caveats: Scalp sample sequencing also detects resident alphabeta T cells of normal skin. Tofacitinib significantly reduced both scalp clonality and expanded CD8+ clones among the top 100.

In each case, RNA was isolated and then reverse transcribed into cDNA as the sequencing template. Assay: immunoSEQ multiplex PCR; the TCRdb copy retains only in-frame clones and omits some. The sample lists 130,000 or so clones, approximately 60% occurring once. Treatment specified: oral pan-JAK inhibitor, 5-10 mg twice daily. T lymphocytes (CD4+ and CD8+) were sorted from PBMCs. Comments on this clone: As yet, its antigen is unknown.

V usage is TRBV5-4 and J usage is TRBJ2-7; 11 nucleotides line up with TRBD2. The clonotype originates from a human donor with alopecia areata. The specimen comprised CD4+ T cells sorted from blood, sampled at week 4, from a patient treated with tofacitinib. CDR3 amino acids: CASSLPYSGGDNYEQYF. The CDR3 nucleotides read TGTGCCAGCAGCTTGCCTTATAGCGGGGGGGACAACTACGAGCAGTACTTC.